The source of this T cell receptor beta chain is a study of cytomegalovirus exposure and HLA in healthy donors. V lost 4 bases and J 5 bases, leaving 15 bases between the germline ends. The CDR3 has 15 residues. Germline V gene data show CDR1 as SNHLY and CDR2 as FYNNEI. Researchers ran the PCR with 60 Vbeta and 13 Jbeta primers. Libraries were prepared by immunoSEQ multiplex PCR; TCRdb keeps only in-frame clonotypes and omits some of them. The data show more than 110,000 clones, over 80% seen once. This clonotype was sampled from a female donor in good health and CMV-seronegative. V is TRBV2 and J is TRBJ1-5; D is ambiguous. Sequencing was performed on PBMCs. The CDR3 protein is CASSVTDENHQPQHF. The CDR3 DNA sequence: TGTGCCAGCAGTGTAACAGACGAAAACCATCAGCCCCAGCATTTT.